Shown below are 20 T cell receptor beta chains from a single sample sequenced in a study of cytomegalovirus exposure and HLA in healthy donors. Primers for the PCR totalled 60 Vbeta and 13 Jbeta. The table came from immunoSEQ multiplex PCR; TCRdb's copy has only in-frame clones and leaves some out. The sample consists of approximately 150,000 clones, 80% to 85% of them appearing once. Sequencing was performed on PBMCs. These TCRs come from a male donor in good health and CMV-seronegative.

This clone was seen a single time. This chain connects TRBV27 to TRBJ1-4; D is perhaps TRBD1 (5 bases). The germline gives CDR1 MNHEY, CDR2 SMNVEV (reference sequence). V was pared by 4 bases and J by 2 bases, with 8 bases between. CDR3 length equals 14 residues. CDR3: CASSSRQTNEKLFF. DNA for the CDR3: TGTGCCAGCAGTTCAAGACAGACTAATGAAAAACTGTTTTTT.

This clone was seen a handful of times. The J gene is TRBJ2-5, the V gene TRBV28, with D possibly being TRBD2 (7 bases). This CDR3 spans 14 amino acids. The ends were cut back, 4 bases at V and 3 bases at J, with 12 bases in the middle. The germline CDR1 and CDR2 sequences are MDHEN and SYDVKM. The CDR3 DNA is TGTGCCAGCAGTTCGGGGGGACAAGAAGAGACCCAGTACTTC. This sequence encodes CASSSGGQEETQYF.

The CDR3 nucleotides read TGCGCCAGCAGCTTGGTCGGTCGGGAAGGGCCCCAGCATTTT. Translating gives CASSLVGREGPQHF. V is TRBV5-1 and J is TRBJ1-5; D is ambiguous. Between the trimmed V and J ends, which lost 0 bases and 9 bases, there was a span of 13 bases. The V gene's germline CDR1 is SGHRS and CDR2 YFSETQ. The CDR3 loop spans 14 amino acids. The complete variable domain, with remaining parts taken from reference TRBV5-1 and TRBJ1-5, reads KAGVTQTPRYLIKTRGQQVTLSCSPISGHRSVSWYQQTPGQGLQFLFEYFSETQRNKGNFPGRFSGRQFSNSRSEMNVSTLELGDSALYLCASSLVGREGPQHFGDGTRLSIL.

This clone was observed a few times. The chain joins TRBV29-1 to TRBJ2-3, with 9 bases lining up with TRBD2. CDR1 SQVTM and CDR2 ANQGSEA come from the germline V gene. This CDR3 has 14 amino acids. V was pared by 4 bases and J by 3 bases, with 5 bases of the junction left unmatched. The CDR3 DNA sequence: TGCAGCGTTGTTGTCCTAGCGGGGACAGATACGCAGTATTTT. Encoded protein: CSVVVLAGTDTQYF.

V is TRBV2 and J is TRBJ2-7; the D gene is possibly TRBD2 (5 bases). The ends were cut back, 2 bases at V and 4 bases at J, with 9 bases in the middle. Looked up from germline, CDR1 is SNHLY and CDR2 is FYNNEI. This CDR3 spans 13 amino acids. As DNA, the CDR3 is TGTGCCAGCAGTGAACTAGCCACGTACGAGCAGTACTTC. It is translated as CASSELATYEQYF.

The rearrangement links TRBV4-1 to TRBJ1-2; 7 positions agree with TRBD1. The CDR3 covers 17 residues. In germline, CDR1 is MGHRA, CDR2 YSYEKL. J was trimmed by 5 bases and V by 3 bases; bases with no gene match: 15. CDR3 loop: CASSHKRRDSNEYGYTF. The CDR3 DNA reads as TGCGCCAGCAGCCACAAGAGACGGGACAGTAATGAATATGGCTACACCTTC.

The chain uses TRBV13 and TRBJ1-1, with D possibly matching TRBD1 (6 bases). This CDR3 has 15 residues. CDR1 and CDR2 (germline): PRHDT, FYEKMQ (reference sequence). V was trimmed by 0 bases and J by 4 bases, leaving 12 bases between them. This CDR3 is CASSLGAGVVTEAFF. The CDR3 nucleotides read TGTGCCAGCAGCTTAGGGGCAGGGGTAGTCACTGAAGCTTTCTTT.

This CDR3 reads CASSVGTSSLHEQYF. For the CDR3, the DNA is TGTGCCAGCAGCGTAGGGACTAGTTCCCTGCACGAGCAGTACTTC. The J gene is TRBJ2-7, the V gene TRBV9; 7 bases fit TRBD2. This CDR3 has 15 amino acids. Trimming at V came to 0 bases and at J to 5 bases, leaving 8 bases not matched to a gene. Germline values: CDR1 SGDLS, CDR2 YYNGEE.

The chain couples TRBV2 to TRBJ1-4, with D unresolved. V was trimmed by 8 bases and J by 8 bases, leaving 18 bases between them. CDR3 size: 14 residues. Germline V lookup: CDR1 SNHLY, CDR2 FYNNEI. The CDR3 is CASVRASGEEKLFF. The CDR3 coding sequence is TGTGCCAGCGTTCGAGCCTCCGGTGAGGAAAAACTGTTTTTT.

The chain has TRBV15 and TRBJ2-2; D is perhaps TRBD1 (5 bases). This CDR3 has 19 residues. The germline V and J ends were trimmed by 0 bases and 2 bases, with 19 bases remaining between them. Germline CDR1 reads LNHNV; CDR2 reads YYDKDF (reference sequence). The chain's CDR3 is CATSRDPLTGPFNTGELFF. As DNA, the CDR3 is TGTGCCACCAGCAGAGATCCCCTTACAGGTCCCTTCAACACCGGGGAGCTGTTTTTT.

The chain combines TRBV5-1 with TRBJ2-7; D possibly corresponds to TRBD1 (6 bases). This CDR3 spans 14 amino acids. Germline CDR1 SGHRS, CDR2 YFSETQ. Trimming removed 0 bases from V and 4 bases from J, with 11 bases in between. The CDR3 region has the DNA TGCGCCAGCAGCTTGGGGACAGTATTATACGAGCAGTACTTC. It specifies CASSLGTVLYEQYF.

The chain joins TRBV28 to TRBJ2-2; D is uncertain. The CDR3 has 14 amino acids. CDR1 is MDHEN, CDR2 SYDVKM, per germline. V lost 6 bases to trimming and J lost 8 bases, with 16 bases between them. Here the CDR3 reads CASSPTGLTGELFF. The CDR3, as DNA: TGTGCCAGCAGCCCGACCGGGTTGACTGGGGAGCTGTTTTTT.

This sequence joins TRBV5-1 and TRBJ1-1; TRBD1 aligns across 9 bases. This CDR3 is 14 amino acids long. The V gene's germline CDR1 is SGHRS and CDR2 YFSETQ. J was trimmed by 8 bases and V by 3 bases; bases with no gene match: 8. The DNA for the CDR3 is TGCGCCAGCAGCTCGGACAGGGGTCTCGTCGAAGCTTTCTTT. Encoded protein: CASSSDRGLVEAFF. Based on the CDR3 plus reference TRBV5-1 and TRBJ1-1, the full variable domain is KAGVTQTPRYLIKTRGQQVTLSCSPISGHRSVSWYQQTPGQGLQFLFEYFSETQRNKGNFPGRFSGRQFSNSRSEMNVSTLELGDSALYLCASSSDRGLVEAFFGQGTRLTVV.

This chain joins TRBV28 and TRBJ2-4, with D maybe TRBD1 (6 bases). The V gene lost 6 bases and the J gene lost 3 bases, with 18 bases spanning the gap. Germline lookup yields CDR1 MDHEN and CDR2 SYDVKM. The CDR3 contains 16 residues. Here the CDR3 DNA reads TGTGCCAGCAGACCAACTCCAGGGGACGGCAAAAACATTCAGTACTTC. Its translation is CASRPTPGDGKNIQYF.

The chain joins TRBV5-1 to TRBJ2-1; no firm D call. The CDR3 consists of 15 residues. The V end was cut by 0 bases, the J end by 5 bases, with 12 bases between. Germline V gene data show CDR1 as SGHRS and CDR2 as YFSETQ. CDR3 loop: CASSLDFRGDNEQFF. The CDR3 bases are TGCGCCAGCAGCTTGGATTTCAGAGGAGACAATGAGCAGTTCTTC.

The chain uses TRBV13 and TRBJ2-2; 10 bases align to TRBD2. V lost 4 bases and J lost 4; bases outside the gene matches: 6. CDR3 length equals 16 residues. Germline-derived CDR1 and CDR2 are PRHDT and FYEKMQ (reference sequence). This CDR3 reads CASSSLAGKATGELFF. DNA for the CDR3: TGTGCCAGCAGCTCACTAGCGGGGAAAGCCACCGGGGAGCTGTTTTTT.

V is TRBV7-9 and J is TRBJ2-3; TRBD2 aligns across 13 bases. The CDR3 is 15 residues long. CDR1 SEHNR and CDR2 FQNEAQ come from the germline V gene (reference sequence). J was trimmed by 9 bases and V by 4 bases; bases with no gene match: 7. In nucleotides, the CDR3 is TGTGCCAGCAGCTCGCCGGGACTAGCGGGAATAACGCAGTATTTT. It specifies CASSSPGLAGITQYF.

The V call is TRBV19, the J call TRBJ2-3; the match to TRBD2 covers 12 bases. This CDR3 is built from 19 residues. Germline trimming cut 5 bases from V and 1 base from J; bases unmatched to any gene: 13. Germline CDR1 LNHDA, CDR2 SQIVND (reference sequence). CDR3 coding DNA: TGTGCCAGTAGTGTGACCGGGACAGGGACTAGCGGGCGCACAGATACGCAGTATTTT. Amino acid sequence: CASSVTGTGTSGRTDTQYF.

The chain carries TRBV7-3 and TRBJ2-7, with D tentatively TRBD2 (5 bases). V gave up 0 bases and J gave up 4 bases, with 16 bases separating them. From germline, CDR1 is SGHTA and CDR2 FQGTGA. The CDR3 contains 16 residues. The CDR3 nucleotides read TGTGCCAGCAGCTTAACTTCCCGCGGTGCGGGTTACGAGCAGTACTTC. Translation: CASSLTSRGAGYEQYF. Drawing the rest from reference TRBV7-3 and TRBJ2-7, the complete variable domain is GAGVSQTPSNKVTEKGKYVELRCDPISGHTALYWYRQSLGQGPEFLIYFQGTGAADDSGLPNDRFFAVRPEGSVSTLKIQRTERGDSAVYLCASSLTSRGAGYEQYFGPGTRLTVT.

The chain carries TRBV4-3 and TRBJ2-7; no reliable D call. CDR1 LGHNA and CDR2 YSLEER come from the germline V gene. The V end was cut by 1 base, the J end by 3 bases, with 10 bases between. The CDR3 has 14 amino acids. CDR3 loop: CASSQGLYLYEQYF. CDR3 coding DNA: TGCGCCAGCAGCCAAGGACTCTACCTCTACGAGCAGTACTTC.